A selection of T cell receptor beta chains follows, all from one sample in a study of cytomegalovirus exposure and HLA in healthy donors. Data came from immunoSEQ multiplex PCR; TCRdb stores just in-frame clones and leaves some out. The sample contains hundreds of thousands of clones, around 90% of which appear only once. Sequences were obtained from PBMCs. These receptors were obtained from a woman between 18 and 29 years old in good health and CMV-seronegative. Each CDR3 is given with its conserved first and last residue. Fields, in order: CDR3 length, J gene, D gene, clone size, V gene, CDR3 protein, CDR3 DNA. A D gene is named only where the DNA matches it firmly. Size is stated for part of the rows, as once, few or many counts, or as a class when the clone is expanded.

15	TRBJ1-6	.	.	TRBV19	CASSTWGGRESPLHF	TGTGCCAGTAGTACCTGGGGAGGGAGGGAGTCACCCCTCCACTTT
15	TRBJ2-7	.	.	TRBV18	CASSPTQGTGYEQYF	TGTGCCAGCTCACCAACACAGGGTACGGGGTACGAGCAGTACTTC
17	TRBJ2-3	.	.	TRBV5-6	CASSLTTTGSRTDTQYF	TGTGCCAGCAGCTTGACGACAACAGGGTCCAGGACAGATACGCAGTATTTT
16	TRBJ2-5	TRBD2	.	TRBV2	CASRRGTSGGKETQYF	TGTGCCAGCAGGCGGGGGACTAGCGGGGGGAAAGAGACCCAGTACTTC
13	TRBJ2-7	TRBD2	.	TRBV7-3	CASSPTGGYEQYF	TGTGCCAGCAGCCCCACGGGAGGATACGAGCAGTACTTC
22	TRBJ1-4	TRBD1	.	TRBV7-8	CASSPRILTGGAWGATNEKLFF	TGTGCCAGCAGCCCGAGGATACTGACAGGGGGCGCGTGGGGGGCAACTAATGAAAAACTGTTTTTT
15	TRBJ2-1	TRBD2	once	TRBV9	CASSVSGGSYNEQFF	TGTGCCAGCAGCGTATCGGGGGGCTCCTACAATGAGCAGTTCTTC
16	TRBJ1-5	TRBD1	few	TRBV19	CASSRPWTGGNQPQHF	TGTGCCAGTAGTAGGCCGTGGACAGGCGGCAATCAGCCCCAGCATTTT
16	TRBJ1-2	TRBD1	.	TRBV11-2	CASSLGFLQGRSGYTF	TGTGCCAGCAGCTTGGGGTTTCTACAGGGGAGATCTGGCTACACCTTC
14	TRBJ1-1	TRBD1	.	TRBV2	CASSRGLMNTEAFF	TGTGCCAGCAGCAGGGGGCTTATGAACACTGAAGCTTTCTTT
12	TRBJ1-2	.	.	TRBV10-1	CAGVLSNYGYTF	TGCGCAGGGGTCCTCTCTAACTATGGCTACACCTTC
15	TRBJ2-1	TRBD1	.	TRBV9	CASSVGDRVYGEQFF	TGTGCCAGCAGCGTAGGGGACAGGGTTTACGGTGAGCAGTTCTTC
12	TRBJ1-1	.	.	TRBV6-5	CASREGNTEAFF	TGTGCCTCCAGGGAGGGGAACACTGAAGCTTTCTTT
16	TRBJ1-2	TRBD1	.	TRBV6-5	CASSYPSGTGVMGYTF	TGTGCCAGCAGTTACCCGTCCGGGACAGGAGTTATGGGCTACACCTTC
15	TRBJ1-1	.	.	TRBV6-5	CASSLFRTGRTEAFF	TGTGCCAGCAGTTTATTCCGGACGGGGAGAACTGAAGCTTTCTTT
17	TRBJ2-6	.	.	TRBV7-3	CASSPTRQNSGANVLTF	TGTGCCAGCAGCCCAACCCGACAGAACTCTGGGGCCAACGTCCTGACTTTC
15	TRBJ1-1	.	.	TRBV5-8	CASRGPGTPLRGAFF	TGTGCCAGCAGGGGGCCAGGTACCCCCCTTAGGGGGGCTTTCTTT
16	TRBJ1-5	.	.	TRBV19	CASSISTGRNNQPQHF	TGTGCCAGTAGTATATCGACAGGAAGAAACAATCAGCCCCAGCATTTT
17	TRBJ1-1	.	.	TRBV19	CASSPILGNSLNTEAFF	TGTGCCAGTAGCCCAATCCTCGGAAACAGCCTGAACACTGAAGCTTTCTTT
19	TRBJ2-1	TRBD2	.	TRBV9	CASSVARLAGTQPYNEQFF	TGTGCCAGCAGCGTAGCGAGGCTAGCGGGGACCCAACCCTACAATGAGCAGTTCTTC
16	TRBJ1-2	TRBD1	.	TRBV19	CASSTISGTGGIGYTF	TGTGCCAGTAGTACGATCTCCGGGACAGGGGGAATCGGCTACACCTTC
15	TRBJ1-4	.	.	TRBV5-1	CASSLDRTTNEKLFF	TGCGCCAGCAGCTTGGACAGGACAACTAATGAAAAACTGTTTTTT
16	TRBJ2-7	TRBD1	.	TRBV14	CASSQVTGTGYYEQYF	TGTGCCAGCAGCCAAGTTACCGGGACAGGGTACTACGAGCAGTACTTC
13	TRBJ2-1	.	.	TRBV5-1	CASSSFSVNEQFF	TGCGCCAGCAGCTCCTTTAGCGTGAATGAGCAGTTCTTC
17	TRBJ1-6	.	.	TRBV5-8	CASSLYYRESYNSPLHF	TGTGCCAGCAGCTTGTATTACAGGGAATCCTATAATTCACCCCTCCACTTT
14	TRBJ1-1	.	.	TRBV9	CASSVSRSGTEAFF	TGTGCCAGCAGCGTATCAAGGAGTGGGACTGAAGCTTTCTTT
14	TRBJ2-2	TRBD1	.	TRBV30	CAWGGTGDHGELFF	TGTGCCTGGGGGGGGACAGGGGACCACGGGGAGCTGTTTTTT
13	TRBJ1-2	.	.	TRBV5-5	CASSSDSSYGYTF	TGTGCCAGCAGCTCGGACAGCTCCTATGGCTACACCTTC
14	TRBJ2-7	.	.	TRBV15	CATSRPQGVREQYF	TGTGCCACCAGCAGGCCCCAAGGGGTCCGCGAGCAGTACTTC
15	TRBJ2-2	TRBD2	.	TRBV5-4	CASSPPGEGTGELFF	TGTGCCAGCAGCCCACCCGGGGAGGGCACCGGGGAGCTGTTTTTT